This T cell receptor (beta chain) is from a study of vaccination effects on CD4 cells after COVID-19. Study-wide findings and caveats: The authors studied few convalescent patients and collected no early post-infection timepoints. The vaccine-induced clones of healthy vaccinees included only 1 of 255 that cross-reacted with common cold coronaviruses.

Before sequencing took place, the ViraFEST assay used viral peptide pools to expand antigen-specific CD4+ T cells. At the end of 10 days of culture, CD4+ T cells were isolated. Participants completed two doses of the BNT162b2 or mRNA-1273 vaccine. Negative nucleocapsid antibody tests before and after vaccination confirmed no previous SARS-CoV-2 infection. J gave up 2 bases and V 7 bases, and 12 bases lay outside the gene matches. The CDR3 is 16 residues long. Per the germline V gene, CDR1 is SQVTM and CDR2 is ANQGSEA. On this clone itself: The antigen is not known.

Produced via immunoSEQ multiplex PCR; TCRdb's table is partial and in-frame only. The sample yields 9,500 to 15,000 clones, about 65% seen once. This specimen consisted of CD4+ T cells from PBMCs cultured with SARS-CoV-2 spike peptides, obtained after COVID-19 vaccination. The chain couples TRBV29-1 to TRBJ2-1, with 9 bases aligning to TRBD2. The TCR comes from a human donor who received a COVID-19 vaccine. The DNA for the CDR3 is TGCAGCGCGCGCAAACAGGCGGGGGGGGCCTACAATGAGCAGTTCTTC. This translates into CSARKQAGGAYNEQFF.